A selection of T cell receptor beta chains follows, all from one sample in a study. TCRdb ran MiXCR on the RT-PCR reads and lists one entry per CDR3 protein. The data hold hundreds of thousands of distinct CDR3 sequences, with around 14% observed a single time. Sequencing input: memory CD4+ T cells from blood. These receptors were collected from a female donor in good health, serving as a healthy control. Both conserved end residues are part of each CDR3. The order of the fields is V gene, clone size, CDR3 length, J gene, D gene, CDR3 protein, CDR3 DNA. A D gene is named only where the DNA matches it firmly. Where a row states a size, it is once, few, many or the class of an expanded clone; other rows omit it.

>TRBV3-1|few|12|TRBJ2-1|NA
CASSQSGPGQFF
TGTGCCAGCAGCCAATCGGGACCCGGGCAGTTCTTC
>TRBV6-5|many|17|TRBJ2-3|TRBD2
CASSYGPSGRTGDTQYF
TGTGCCAGCAGTTACGGGCCTAGCGGGAGGACCGGAGATACGCAGTATTTT
>TRBV20-1|few|15|TRBJ2-7|NA
CSARDPRGTLDEQYF
TGCAGTGCTAGAGATCCCAGGGGCACTCTAGACGAGCAGTACTTC
>TRBV2|once|14|TRBJ1-2|NA
CASSEGPSSYGYTF
TGTGCCAGCAGTGAGGGCCCGTCGTCCTATGGCTACACCTTC
>TRBV28|NA|16|TRBJ2-7|NA
CASSLSGGWSSYEQYF
TGTGCCAGCAGTTTATCCGGGGGCTGGAGCTCCTACGAGCAGTACTTC
>TRBV18|NA|14|TRBJ2-5|NA
CASSPRGYQETQYF
TGTGCCAGCTCACCACGGGGCTACCAAGAGACCCAGTACTTC
>TRBV6-6|NA|15|TRBJ2-7|NA
CASSYAKGRTYEQYF
TGTGCCAGCAGTTACGCTAAGGGTAGAACCTACGAGCAGTACTTC
>TRBV10-3|many|13|TRBJ1-2|NA
CAIIGTGNYGYTF
TGTGCCATCATTGGTACAGGGAACTATGGCTACACCTTC
>TRBV6-6|NA|13|TRBJ1-3|NA
CASSSDSVNTIYF
TGTGCCAGCAGTTCGGACAGCGTAAACACCATATATTTT
>TRBV6-1|few|14|TRBJ2-7|NA
CASSEHGDSYEQYF
TGTGCCAGCAGTGAACATGGTGACTCCTACGAGCAGTACTTC
>TRBV9|NA|16|TRBJ2-6|NA
CASSVTSKSGANVLTF
TGTGCCAGCAGCGTTACATCTAAATCTGGGGCCAACGTCCTGACTTTC
>TRBV2|NA|16|TRBJ2-1|TRBD2
CASSEVRLAVYNEQFF
TGTGCCAGCAGTGAAGTTCGACTAGCGGTATACAATGAGCAGTTCTTC
>TRBV5-1|NA|14|TRBJ2-1|NA
CASGVTGAPNEQFF
TGCGCCAGCGGGGTGACGGGAGCTCCTAATGAGCAGTTCTTC
>TRBV12-3/TRBV12-4|many|15|TRBJ2-7|TRBD2
CASRSGTSGVYEQYF
TGTGCCAGCAGGTCAGGGACTAGCGGAGTCTACGAGCAGTACTTC